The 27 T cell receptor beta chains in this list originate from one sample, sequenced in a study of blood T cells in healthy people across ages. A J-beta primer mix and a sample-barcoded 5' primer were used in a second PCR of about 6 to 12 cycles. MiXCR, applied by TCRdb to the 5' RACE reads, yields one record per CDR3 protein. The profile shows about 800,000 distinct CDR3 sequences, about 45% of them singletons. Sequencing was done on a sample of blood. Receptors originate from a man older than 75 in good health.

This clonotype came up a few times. CDR3 nucleotides: TGTGCCAGCAGCCAAAGTTCAACTACCAGTGGGACCCAGTACTTC. This gives the protein CASSQSSTTSGTQYF. The chain recombines TRBV3-1 with TRBJ2-5, with D uncertain. This CDR3 contains 15 residues. Germline V lookup: CDR1 LGHDT, CDR2 YNNKEL (reference sequence). Trimming took 2 bases from V and 7 from J, leaving 17 bases between them.

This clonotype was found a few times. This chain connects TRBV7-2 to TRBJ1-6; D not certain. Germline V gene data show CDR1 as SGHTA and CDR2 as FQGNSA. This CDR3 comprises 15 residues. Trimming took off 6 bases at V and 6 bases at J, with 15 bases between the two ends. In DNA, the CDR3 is TGTGCCAGCAGGCCCCCGGGAGCCTCTAATTCACCCCTCCACTTT. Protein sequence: CASRPPGASNSPLHF.

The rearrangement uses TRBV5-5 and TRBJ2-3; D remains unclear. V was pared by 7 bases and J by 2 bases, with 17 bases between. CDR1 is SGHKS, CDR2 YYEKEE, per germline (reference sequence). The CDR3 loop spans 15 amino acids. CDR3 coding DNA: TGTGCCAGCGGCGATACAAAAGGTTTCACAGATACGCAGTATTTT. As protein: CASGDTKGFTDTQYF.

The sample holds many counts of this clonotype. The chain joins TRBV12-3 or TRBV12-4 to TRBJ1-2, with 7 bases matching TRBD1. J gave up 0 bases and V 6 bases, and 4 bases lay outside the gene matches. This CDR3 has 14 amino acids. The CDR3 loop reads CASSPGQPNYGYTF. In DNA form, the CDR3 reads TGTGCCAGCAGCCCGGGACAGCCTAACTATGGCTACACCTTC.

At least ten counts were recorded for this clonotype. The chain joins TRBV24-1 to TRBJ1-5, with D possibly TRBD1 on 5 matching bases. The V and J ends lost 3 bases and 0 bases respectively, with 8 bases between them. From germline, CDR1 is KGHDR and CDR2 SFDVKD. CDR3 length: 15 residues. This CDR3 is CATSDRDSSNQPQHF. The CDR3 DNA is TGTGCCACCAGTGATCGTGACAGTAGCAATCAGCCCCAGCATTTT.

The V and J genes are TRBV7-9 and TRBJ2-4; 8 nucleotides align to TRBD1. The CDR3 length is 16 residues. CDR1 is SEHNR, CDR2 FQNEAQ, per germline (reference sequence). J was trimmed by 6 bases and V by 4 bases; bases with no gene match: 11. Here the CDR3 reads CASSSADQGAGNIQYF. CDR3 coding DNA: TGTGCCAGCAGCTCAGCTGACCAGGGGGCTGGAAACATTCAGTACTTC.

CDR3 region: CSARGIYEQYF. CDR3 DNA: TGCAGTGCTAGAGGGATCTACGAGCAGTACTTC. This sequence joins TRBV20-1 and TRBJ2-7; D gene uncertain. The CDR3 is 11 amino acids. The ends were cut back, 1 base at V and 3 bases at J, with 4 bases in the middle. CDR1 is DFQATT and CDR2 is SNEGSKA in the germline V gene (reference sequence).

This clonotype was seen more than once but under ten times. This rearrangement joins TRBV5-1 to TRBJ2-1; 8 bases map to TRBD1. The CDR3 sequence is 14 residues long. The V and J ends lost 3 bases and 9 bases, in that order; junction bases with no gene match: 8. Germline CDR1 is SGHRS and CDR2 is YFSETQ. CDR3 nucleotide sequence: TGCGCCAGCAGCTCGGCCGGACAGGGAGGTGAGCAGTTCTTC. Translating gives CASSSAGQGGEQFF.

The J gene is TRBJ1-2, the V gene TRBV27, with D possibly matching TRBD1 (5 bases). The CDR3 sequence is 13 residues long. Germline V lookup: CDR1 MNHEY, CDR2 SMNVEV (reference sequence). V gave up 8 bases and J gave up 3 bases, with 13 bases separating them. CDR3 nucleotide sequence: TGTGCCAGCGGGGGACGGCCCGACTATGGCTACACCTTC. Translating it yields CASGGRPDYGYTF.

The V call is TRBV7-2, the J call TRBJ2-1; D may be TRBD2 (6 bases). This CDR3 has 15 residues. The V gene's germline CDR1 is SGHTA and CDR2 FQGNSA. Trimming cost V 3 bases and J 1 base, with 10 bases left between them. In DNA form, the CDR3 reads TGTGCCAGCAGCTTCCGGCGGGAATCCTACAATGAGCAGTTCTTC. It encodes CASSFRRESYNEQFF.

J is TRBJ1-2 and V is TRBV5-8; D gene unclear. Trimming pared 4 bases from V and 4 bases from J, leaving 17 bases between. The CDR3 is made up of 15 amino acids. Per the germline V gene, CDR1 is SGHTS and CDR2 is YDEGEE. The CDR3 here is CASSDVDRAGYGYTF. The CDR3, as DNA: TGTGCCAGCAGCGACGTTGATAGGGCAGGCTATGGCTACACCTTC.

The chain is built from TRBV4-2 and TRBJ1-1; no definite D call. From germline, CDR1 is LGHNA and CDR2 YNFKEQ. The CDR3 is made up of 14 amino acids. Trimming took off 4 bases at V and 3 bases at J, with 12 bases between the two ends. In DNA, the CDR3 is TGTGCCAGCAGCCTCCAAAGTATAGACACTGAAGCTTTCTTT. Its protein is CASSLQSIDTEAFF.

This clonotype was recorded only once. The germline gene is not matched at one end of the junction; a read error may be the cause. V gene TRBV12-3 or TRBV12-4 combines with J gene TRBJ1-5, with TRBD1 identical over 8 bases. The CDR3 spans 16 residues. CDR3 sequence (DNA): TGTGCCAGCAGCCCCACCGACAGGGGTAGCAATAAGCCCCAGCATTTT. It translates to CASSPTDRGSNKPQHF.

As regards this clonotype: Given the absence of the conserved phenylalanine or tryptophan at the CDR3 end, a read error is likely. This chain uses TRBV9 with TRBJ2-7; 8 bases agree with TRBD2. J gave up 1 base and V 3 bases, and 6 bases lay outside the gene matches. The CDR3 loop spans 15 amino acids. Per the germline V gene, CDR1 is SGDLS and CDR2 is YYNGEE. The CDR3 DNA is TGTGCCAGCAGCGGAAGAGCGGGAGCATCCTACGAGCAGTACCTC. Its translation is CASSGRAGASYEQYL.

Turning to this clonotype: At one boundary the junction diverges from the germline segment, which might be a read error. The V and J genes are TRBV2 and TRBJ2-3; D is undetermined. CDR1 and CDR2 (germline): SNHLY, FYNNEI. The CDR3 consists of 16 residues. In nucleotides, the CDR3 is TGTGTCAGCATCCCGGATTCTGGCGACAACACAGATACGCAGTATTTT. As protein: CVSIPDSGDNTDTQYF.

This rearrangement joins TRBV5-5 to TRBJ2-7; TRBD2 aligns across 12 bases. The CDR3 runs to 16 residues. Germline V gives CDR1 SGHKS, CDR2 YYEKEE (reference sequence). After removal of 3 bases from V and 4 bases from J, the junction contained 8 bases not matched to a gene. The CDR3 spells CASSYLGTSGQYEQYF. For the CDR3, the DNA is TGTGCCAGCAGCTACCTCGGGACTAGCGGGCAATACGAGCAGTACTTC.

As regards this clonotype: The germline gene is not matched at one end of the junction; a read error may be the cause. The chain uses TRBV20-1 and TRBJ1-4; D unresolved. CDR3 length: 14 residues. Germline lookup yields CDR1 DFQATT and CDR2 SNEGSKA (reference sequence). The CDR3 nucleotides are TGCAGTGCCCTGCGCCGTGCAACTAATGAAAAACTGGTTTTT. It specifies CSALRRATNEKLVF.

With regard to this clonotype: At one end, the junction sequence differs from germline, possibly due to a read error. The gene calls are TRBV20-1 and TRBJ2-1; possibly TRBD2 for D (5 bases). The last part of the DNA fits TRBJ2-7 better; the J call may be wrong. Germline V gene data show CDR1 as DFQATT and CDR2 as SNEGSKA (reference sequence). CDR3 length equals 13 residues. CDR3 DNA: TGCAGTGCCAGAGGACTGAACTACAATGAGCAGTACTTC. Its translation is CSARGLNYNEQYF.

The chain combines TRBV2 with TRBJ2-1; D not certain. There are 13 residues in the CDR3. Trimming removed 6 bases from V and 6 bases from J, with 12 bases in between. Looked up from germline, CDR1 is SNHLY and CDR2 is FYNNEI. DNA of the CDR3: TGTGCCAGCAGGGTCTCTCGCGTCAATGAGCAGTTCTTC. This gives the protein CASRVSRVNEQFF.

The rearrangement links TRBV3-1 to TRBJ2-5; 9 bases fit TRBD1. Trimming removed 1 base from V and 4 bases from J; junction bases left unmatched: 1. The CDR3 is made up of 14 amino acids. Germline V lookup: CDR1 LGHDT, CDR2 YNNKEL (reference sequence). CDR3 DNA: TGTGCCAGCAGCCAAGGGACAGGGGTAGAGACCCAGTACTTC. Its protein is CASSQGTGVETQYF.

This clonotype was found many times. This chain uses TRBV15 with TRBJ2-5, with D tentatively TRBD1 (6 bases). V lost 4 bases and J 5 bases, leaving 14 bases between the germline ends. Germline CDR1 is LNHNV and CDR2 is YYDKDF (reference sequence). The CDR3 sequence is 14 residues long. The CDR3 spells CATSTPTGSETQYF. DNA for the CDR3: TGTGCCACCAGCACCCCTACAGGGTCTGAGACCCAGTACTTC.

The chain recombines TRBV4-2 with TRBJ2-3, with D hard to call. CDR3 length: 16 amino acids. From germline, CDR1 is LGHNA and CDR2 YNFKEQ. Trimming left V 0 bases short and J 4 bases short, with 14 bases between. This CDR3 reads CASSQDPPSGADTQYF. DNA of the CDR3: TGTGCCAGCAGCCAAGATCCCCCTAGTGGTGCAGATACGCAGTATTTT.

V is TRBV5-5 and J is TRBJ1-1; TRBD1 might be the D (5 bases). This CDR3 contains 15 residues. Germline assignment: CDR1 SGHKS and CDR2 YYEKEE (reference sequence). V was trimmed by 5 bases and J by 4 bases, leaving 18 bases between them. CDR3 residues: CASRPTGGGSTEAFF. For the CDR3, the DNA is TGTGCCAGCAGACCGACGGGCGGGGGGTCCACTGAAGCTTTCTTT.

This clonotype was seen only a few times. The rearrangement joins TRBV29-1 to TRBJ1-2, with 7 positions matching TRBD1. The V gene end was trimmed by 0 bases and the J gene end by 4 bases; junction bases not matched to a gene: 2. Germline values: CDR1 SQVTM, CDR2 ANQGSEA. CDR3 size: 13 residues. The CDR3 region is CSVEDRDSYGYTF. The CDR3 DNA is TGCAGCGTTGAAGATCGGGACAGCTATGGCTACACCTTC.

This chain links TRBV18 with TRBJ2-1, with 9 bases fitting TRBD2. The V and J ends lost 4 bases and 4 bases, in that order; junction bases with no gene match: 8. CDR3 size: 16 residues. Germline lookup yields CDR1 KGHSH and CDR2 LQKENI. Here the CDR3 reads CASSQRVAGEYNEQFF. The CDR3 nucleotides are TGTGCCAGCTCACAACGAGTAGCGGGGGAATACAATGAGCAGTTCTTC.

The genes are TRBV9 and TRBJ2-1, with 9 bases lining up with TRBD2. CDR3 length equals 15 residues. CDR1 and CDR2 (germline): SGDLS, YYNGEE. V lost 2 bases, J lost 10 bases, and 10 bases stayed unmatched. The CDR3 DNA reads TGTGCCAGCAGCGTGACTAGCGGAAACTTCAAGGAGCAGTTCTTC. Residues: CASSVTSGNFKEQFF.

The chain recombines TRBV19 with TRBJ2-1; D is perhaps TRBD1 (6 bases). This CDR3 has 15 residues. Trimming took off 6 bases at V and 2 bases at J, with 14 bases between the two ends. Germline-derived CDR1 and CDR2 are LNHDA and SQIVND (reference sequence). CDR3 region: CASRYRDTPYNEQFF. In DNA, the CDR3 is TGTGCCAGTAGGTACCGGGACACACCCTACAATGAGCAGTTCTTC. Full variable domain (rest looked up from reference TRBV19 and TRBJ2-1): DGGITQSPKYLFRKEGQNVTLSCEQNLNHDAMYWYRQDPGQGLRLIYYSQIVNDFQKGDIAEGYSVSREKKESFPLTVTSAQKNPTAFYLCASRYRDTPYNEQFFGPGTRLTVL.